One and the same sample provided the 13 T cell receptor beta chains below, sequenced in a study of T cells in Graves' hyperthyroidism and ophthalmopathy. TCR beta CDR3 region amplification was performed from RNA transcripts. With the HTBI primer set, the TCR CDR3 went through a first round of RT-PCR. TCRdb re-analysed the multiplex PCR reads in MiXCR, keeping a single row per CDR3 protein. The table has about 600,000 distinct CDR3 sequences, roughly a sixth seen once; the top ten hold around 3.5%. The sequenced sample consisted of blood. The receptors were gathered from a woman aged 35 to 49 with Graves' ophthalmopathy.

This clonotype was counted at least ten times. CDR3 sequence reads: CASSGANTGELFF. In DNA form, the CDR3 reads TGTGCCAGCAGCGGGGCGAACACCGGGGAGCTGTTTTTT. J is TRBJ2-2 and V is TRBV9; D ambiguous. CDR1 is SGDLS and CDR2 is YYNGEE in the germline V gene. Trimming removed 3 bases at V and 0 bases at J, with 3 bases between. The CDR3 totals 13 residues.

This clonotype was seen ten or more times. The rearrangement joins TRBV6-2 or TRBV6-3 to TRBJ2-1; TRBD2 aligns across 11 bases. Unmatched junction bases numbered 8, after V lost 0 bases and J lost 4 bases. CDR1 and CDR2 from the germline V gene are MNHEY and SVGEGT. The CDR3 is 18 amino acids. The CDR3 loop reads CASSYSTRLAGSYNEQFF. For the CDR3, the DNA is TGTGCCAGCAGTTACTCGACCCGACTAGCGGGGTCATACAATGAGCAGTTCTTC.

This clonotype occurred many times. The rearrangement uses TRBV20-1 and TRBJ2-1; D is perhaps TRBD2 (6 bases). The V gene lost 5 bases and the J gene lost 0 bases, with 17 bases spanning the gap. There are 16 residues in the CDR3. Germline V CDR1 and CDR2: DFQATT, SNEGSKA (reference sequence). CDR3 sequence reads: CSAPRSGRVSYNEQFF. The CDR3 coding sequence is TGCAGTGCTCCTCGTAGCGGTAGGGTCTCCTACAATGAGCAGTTCTTC.

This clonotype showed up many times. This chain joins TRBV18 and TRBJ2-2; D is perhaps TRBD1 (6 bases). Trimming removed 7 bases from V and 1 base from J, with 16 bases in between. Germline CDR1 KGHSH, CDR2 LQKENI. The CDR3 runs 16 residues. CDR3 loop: CASFLFGTLNTGELFF. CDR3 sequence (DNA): TGTGCCAGCTTCCTGTTTGGGACATTGAACACCGGGGAGCTGTTTTTT.

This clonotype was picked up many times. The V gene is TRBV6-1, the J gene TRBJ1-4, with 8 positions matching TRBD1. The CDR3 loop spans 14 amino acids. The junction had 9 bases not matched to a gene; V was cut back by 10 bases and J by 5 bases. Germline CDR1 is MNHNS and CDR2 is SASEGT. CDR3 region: CATLGQGQNEKLFF. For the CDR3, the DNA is TGTGCCACCCTTGGACAGGGCCAGAATGAAAAACTGTTTTTT.

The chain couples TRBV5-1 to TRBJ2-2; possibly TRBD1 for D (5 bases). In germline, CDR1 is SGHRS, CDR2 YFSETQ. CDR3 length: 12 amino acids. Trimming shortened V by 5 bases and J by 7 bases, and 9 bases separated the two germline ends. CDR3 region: CASRAGFGELFF. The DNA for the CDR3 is TGCGCCAGCAGGGCAGGGTTCGGGGAGCTGTTTTTT.

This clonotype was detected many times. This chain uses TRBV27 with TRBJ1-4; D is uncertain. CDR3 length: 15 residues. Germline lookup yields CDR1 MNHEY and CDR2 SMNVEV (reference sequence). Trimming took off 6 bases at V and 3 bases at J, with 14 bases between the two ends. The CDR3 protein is CASSPIPQANEKLFF. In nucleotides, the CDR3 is TGTGCCAGCAGCCCTATCCCGCAGGCTAATGAAAAACTGTTTTTT.

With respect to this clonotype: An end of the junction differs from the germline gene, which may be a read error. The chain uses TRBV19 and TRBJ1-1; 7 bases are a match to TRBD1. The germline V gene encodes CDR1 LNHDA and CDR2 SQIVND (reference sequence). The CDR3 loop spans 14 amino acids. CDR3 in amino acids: CASSIQGEYTEASF. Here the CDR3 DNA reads TGTGCCAGTAGTATACAGGGGGAGTACACTGAAGCTTCCTTT.

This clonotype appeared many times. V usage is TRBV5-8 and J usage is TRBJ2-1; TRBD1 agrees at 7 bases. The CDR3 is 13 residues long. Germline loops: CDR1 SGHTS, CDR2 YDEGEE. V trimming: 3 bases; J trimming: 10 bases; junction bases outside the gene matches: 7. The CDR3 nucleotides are TGTGCCAGCAGCTGGGGCCGGGACAGAGAGCAGTTCTTC. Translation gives CASSWGRDREQFF.

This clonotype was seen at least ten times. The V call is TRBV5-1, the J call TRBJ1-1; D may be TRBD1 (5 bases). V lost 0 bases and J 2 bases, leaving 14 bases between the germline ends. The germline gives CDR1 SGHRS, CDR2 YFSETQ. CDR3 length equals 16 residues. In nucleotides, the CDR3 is TGCGCCAGCAGCTTGGATGGCAGGGTCCCCAACACTGAAGCTTTCTTT. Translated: CASSLDGRVPNTEAFF. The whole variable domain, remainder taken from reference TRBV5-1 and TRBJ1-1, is KAGVTQTPRYLIKTRGQQVTLSCSPISGHRSVSWYQQTPGQGLQFLFEYFSETQRNKGNFPGRFSGRQFSNSRSEMNVSTLELGDSALYLCASSLDGRVPNTEAFFGQGTRLTVV.

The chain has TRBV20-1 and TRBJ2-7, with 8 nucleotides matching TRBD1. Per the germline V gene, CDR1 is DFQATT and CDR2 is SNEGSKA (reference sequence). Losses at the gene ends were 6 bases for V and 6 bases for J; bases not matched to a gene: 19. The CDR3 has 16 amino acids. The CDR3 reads CSAKQITGGINCEQYF. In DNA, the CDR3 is TGCAGTGCAAAACAAATAACAGGGGGTATAAATTGCGAGCAGTACTTC.

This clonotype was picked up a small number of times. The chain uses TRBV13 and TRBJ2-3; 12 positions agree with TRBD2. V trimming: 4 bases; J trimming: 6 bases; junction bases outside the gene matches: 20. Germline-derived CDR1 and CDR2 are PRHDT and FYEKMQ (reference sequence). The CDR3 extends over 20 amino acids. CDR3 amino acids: CASSWTNEPSGGALGDTQYF. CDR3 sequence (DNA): TGTGCCAGCAGCTGGACCAACGAACCTAGCGGGGGGGCACTGGGGGATACGCAGTATTTT.

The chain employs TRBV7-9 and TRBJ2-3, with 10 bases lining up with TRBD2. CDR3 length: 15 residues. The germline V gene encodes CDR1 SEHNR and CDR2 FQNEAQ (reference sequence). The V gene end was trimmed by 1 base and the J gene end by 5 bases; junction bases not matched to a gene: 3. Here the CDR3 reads CASSLGAGGEDTQYF. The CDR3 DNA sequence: TGTGCCAGCAGCTTAGGAGCGGGGGGGGAAGATACGCAGTATTTT.